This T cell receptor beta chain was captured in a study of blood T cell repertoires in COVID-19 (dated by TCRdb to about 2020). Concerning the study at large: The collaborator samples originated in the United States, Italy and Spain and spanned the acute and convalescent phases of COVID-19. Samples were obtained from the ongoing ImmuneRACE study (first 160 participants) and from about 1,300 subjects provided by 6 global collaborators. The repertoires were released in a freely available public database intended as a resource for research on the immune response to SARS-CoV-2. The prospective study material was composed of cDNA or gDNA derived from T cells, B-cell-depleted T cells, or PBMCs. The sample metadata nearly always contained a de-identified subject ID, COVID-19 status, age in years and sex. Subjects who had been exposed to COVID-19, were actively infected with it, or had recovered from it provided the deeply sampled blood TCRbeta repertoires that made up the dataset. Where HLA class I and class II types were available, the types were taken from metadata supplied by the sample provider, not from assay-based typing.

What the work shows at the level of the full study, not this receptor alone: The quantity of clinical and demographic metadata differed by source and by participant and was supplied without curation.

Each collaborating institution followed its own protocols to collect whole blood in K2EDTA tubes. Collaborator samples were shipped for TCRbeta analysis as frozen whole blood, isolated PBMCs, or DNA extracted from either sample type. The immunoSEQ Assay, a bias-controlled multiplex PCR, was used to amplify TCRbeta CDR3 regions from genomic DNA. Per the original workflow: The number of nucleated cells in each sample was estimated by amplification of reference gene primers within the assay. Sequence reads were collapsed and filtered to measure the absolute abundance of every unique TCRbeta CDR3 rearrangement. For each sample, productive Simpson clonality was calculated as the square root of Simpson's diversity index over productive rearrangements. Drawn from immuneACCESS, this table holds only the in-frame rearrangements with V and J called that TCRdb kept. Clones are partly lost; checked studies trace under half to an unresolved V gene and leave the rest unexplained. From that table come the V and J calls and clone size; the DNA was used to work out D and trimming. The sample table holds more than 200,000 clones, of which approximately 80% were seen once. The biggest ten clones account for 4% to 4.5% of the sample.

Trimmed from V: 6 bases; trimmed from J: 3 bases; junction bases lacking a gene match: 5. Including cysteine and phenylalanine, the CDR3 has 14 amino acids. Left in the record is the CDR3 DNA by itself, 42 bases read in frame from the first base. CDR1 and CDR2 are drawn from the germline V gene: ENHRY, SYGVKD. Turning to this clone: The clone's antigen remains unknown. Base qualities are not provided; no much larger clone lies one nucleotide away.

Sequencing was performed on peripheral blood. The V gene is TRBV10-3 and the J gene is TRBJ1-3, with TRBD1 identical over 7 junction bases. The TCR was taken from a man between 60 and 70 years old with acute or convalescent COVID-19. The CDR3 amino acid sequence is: CAISKGQRGNTIYF. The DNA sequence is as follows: TGTGCCATCAGCAAGGGACAGCGTGGAAACACCATATATTTT.